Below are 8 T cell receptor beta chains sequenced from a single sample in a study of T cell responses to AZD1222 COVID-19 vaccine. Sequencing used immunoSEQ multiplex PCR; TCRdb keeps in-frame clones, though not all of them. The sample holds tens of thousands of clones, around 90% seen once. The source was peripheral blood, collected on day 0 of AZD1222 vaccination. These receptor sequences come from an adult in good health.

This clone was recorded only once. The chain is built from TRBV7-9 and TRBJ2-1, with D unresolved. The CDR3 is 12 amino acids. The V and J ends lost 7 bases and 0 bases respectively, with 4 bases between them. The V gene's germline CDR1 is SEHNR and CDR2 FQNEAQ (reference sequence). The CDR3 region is CASMVSYNEQFF. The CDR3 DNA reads TGTGCCAGCATGGTCTCCTACAATGAGCAGTTCTTC.

Written as DNA, the CDR3 is TGTGCCAGCAGCGTATCACCAGGGGGGGCCTATGGCTACACCTTC. Protein: CASSVSPGGAYGYTF. V gene TRBV9 combines with J gene TRBJ1-2; 7 bases line up with TRBD1. Losses at the gene ends were 1 base for V and 4 bases for J; bases not matched to a gene: 7. The length of the CDR3 is 15 residues. Germline V gene lookup returns CDR1 SGDLS and CDR2 YYNGEE.

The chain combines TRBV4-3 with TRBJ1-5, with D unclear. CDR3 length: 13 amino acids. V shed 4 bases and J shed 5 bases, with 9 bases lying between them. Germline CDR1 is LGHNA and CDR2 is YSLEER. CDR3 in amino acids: CASSRTFYQPQHF. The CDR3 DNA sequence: TGCGCCAGCAGCCGAACCTTTTATCAGCCCCAGCATTTT.

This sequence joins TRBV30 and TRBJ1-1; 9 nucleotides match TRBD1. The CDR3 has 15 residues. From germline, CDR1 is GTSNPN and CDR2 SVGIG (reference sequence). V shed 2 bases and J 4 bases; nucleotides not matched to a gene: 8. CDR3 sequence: CAWSYRTGEGTEAFF. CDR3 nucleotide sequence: TGTGCCTGGAGTTATAGGACAGGGGAGGGCACTGAAGCTTTCTTT.

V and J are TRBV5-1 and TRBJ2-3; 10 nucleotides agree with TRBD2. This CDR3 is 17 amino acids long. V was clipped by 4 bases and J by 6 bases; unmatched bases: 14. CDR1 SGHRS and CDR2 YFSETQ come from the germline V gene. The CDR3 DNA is TGCGCCAGCAGCCCGGGAGGGACTAGCGCAGGTGTGGATACGCAGTATTTT. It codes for CASSPGGTSAGVDTQYF.

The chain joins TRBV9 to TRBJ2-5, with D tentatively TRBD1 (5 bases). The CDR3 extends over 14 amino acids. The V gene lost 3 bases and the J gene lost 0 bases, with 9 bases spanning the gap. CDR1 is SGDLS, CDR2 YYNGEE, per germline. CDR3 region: CASSGGQHQETQYF. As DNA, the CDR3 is TGTGCCAGCAGCGGAGGACAACACCAAGAGACCCAGTACTTC.

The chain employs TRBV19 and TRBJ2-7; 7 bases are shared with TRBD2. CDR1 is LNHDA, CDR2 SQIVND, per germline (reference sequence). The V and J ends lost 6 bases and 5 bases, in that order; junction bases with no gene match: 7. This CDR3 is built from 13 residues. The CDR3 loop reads CASSGGFGDEQYF. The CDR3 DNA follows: TGTGCCAGTAGCGGGGGGTTCGGTGACGAGCAGTACTTC.

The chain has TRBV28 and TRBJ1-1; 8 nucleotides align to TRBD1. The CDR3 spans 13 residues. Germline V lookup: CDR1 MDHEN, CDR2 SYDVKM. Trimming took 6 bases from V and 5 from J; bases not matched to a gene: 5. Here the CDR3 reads CASRPDRVTEAFF. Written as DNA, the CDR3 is TGTGCCAGCAGACCGGACAGGGTGACTGAAGCTTTCTTT.